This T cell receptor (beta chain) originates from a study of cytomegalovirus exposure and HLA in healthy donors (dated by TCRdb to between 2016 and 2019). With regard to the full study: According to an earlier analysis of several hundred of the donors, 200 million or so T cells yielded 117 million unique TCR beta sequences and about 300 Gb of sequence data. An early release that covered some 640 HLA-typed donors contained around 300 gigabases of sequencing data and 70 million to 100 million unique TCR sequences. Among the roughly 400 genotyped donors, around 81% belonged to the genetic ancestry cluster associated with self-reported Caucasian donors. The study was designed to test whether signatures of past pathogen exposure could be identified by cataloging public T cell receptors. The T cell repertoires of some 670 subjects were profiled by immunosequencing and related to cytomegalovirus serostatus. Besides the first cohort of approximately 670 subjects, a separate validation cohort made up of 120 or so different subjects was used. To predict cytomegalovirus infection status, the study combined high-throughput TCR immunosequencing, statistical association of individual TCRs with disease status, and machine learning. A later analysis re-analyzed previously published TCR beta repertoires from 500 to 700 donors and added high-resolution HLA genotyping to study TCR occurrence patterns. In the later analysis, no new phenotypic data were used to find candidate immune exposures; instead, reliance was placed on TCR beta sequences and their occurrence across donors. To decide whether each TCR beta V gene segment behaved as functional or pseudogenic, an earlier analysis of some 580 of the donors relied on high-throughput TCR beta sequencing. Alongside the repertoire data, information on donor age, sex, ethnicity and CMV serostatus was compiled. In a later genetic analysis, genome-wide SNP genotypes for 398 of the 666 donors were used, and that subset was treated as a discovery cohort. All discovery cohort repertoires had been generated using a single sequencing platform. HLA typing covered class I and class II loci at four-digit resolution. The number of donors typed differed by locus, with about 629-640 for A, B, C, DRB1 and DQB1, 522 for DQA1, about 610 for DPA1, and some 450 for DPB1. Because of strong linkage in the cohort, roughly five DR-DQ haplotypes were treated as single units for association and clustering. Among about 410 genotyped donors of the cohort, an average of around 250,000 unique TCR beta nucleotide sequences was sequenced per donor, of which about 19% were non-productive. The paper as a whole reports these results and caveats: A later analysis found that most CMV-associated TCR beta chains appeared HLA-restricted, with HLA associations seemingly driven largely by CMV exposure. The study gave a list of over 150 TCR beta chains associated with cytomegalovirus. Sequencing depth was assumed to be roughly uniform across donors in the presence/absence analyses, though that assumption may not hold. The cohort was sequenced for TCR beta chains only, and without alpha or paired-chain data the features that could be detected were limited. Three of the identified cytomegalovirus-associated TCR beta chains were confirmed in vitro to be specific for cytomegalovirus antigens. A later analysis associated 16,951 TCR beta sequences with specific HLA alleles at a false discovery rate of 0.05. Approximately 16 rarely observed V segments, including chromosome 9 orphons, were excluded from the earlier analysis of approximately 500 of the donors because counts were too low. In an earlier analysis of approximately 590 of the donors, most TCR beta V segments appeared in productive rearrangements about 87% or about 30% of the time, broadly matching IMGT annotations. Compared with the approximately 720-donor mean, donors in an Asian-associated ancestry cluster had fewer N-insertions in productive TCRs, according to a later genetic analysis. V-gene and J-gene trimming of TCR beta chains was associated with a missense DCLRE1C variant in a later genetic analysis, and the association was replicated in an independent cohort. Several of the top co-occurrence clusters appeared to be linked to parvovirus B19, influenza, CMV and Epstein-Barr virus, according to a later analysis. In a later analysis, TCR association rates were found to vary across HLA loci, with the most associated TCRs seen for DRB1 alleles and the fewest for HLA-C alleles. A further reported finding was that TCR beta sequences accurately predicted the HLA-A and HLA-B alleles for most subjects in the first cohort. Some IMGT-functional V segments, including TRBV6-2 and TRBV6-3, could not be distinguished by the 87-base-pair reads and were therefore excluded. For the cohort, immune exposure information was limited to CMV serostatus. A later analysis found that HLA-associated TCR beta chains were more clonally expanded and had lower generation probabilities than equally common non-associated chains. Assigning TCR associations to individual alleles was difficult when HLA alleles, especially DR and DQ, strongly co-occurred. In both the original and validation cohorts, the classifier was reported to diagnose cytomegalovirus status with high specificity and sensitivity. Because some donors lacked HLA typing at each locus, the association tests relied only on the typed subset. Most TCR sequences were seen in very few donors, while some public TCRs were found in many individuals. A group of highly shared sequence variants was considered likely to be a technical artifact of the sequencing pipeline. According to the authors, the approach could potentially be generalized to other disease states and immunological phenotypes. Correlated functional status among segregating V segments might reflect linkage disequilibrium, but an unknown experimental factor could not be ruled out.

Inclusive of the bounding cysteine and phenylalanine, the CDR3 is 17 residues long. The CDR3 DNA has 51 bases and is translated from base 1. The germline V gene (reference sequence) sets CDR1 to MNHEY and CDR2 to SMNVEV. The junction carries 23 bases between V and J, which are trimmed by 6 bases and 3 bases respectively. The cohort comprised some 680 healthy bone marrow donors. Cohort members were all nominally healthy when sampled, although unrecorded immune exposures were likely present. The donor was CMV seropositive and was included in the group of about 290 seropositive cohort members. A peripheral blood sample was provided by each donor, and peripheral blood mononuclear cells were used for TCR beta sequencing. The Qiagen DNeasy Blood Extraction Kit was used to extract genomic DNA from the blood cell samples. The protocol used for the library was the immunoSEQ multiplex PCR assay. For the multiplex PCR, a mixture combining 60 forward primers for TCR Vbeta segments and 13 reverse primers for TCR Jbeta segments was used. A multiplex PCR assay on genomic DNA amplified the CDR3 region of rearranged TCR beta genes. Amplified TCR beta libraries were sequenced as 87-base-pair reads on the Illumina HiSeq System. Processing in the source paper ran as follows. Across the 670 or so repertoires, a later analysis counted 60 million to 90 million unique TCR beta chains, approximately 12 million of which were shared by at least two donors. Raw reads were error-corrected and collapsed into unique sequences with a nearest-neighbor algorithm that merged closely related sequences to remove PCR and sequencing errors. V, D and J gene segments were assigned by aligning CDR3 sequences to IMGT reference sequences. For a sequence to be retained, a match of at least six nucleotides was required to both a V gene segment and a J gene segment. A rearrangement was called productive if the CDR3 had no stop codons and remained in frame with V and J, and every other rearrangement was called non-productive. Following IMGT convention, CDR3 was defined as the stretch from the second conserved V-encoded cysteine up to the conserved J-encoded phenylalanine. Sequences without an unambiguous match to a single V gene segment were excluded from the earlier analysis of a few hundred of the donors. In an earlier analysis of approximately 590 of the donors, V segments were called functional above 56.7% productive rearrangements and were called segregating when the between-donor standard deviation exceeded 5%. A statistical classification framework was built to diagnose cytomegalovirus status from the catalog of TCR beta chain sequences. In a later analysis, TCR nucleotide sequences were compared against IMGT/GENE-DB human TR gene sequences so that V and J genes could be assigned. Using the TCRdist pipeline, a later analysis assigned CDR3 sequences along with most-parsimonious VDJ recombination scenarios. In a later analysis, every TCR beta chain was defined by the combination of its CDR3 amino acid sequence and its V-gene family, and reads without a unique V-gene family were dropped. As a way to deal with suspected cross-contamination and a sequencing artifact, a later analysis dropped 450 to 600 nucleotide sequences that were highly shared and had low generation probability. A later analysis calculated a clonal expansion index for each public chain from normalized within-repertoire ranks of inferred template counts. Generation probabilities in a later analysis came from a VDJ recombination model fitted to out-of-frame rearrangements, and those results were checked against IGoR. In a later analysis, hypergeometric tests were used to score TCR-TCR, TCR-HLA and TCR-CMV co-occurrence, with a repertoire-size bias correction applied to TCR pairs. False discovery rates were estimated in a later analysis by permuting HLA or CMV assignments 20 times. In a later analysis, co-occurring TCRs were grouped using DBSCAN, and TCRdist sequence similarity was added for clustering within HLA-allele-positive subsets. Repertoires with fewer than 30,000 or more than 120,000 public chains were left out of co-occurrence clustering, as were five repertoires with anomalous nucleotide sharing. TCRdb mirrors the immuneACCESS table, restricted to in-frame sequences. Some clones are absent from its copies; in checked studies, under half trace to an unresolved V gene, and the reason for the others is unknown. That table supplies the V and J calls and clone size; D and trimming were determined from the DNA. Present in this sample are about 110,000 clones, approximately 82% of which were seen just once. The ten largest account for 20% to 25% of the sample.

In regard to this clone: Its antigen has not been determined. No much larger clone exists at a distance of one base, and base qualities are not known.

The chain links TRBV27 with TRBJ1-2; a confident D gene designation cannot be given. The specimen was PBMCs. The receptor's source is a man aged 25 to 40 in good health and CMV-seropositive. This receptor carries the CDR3 CASSPFWGREGYYGYTF. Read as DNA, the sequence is TGTGCCAGCAGCCCATTCTGGGGAAGGGAGGGATACTATGGCTACACCTTC.